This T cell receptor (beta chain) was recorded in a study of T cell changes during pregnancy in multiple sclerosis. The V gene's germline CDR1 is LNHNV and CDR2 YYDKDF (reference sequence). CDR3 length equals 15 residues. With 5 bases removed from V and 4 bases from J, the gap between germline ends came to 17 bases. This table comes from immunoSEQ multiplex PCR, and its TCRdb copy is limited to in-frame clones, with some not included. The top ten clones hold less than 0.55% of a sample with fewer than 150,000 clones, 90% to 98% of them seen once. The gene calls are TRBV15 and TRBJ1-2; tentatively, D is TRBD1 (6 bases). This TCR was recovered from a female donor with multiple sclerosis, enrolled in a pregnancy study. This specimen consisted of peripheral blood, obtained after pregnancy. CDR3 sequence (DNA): TGTGCCACCAGCCCAATGGGGGGGCGCGGCTATGGCTACACCTTC. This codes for CATSPMGGRGYGYTF.